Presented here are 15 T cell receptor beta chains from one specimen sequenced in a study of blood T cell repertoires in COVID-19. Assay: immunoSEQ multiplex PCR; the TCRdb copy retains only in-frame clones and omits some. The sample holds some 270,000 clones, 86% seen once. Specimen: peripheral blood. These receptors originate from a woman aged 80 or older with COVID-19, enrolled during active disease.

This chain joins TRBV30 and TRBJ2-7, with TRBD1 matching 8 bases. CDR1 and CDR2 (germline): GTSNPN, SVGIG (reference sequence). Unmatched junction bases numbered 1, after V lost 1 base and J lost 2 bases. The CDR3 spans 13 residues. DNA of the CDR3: TGTGCCTGGAGTGGGGACAGGCCCTACGAGCAGTACTTC. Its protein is CAWSGDRPYEQYF.

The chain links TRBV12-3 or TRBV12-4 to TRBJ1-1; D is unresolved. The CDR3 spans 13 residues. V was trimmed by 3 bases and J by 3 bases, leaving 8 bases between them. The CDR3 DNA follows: TGTGCCAGCAGTTTTTATACGGACACTGAAGCTTTCTTT. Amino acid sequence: CASSFYTDTEAFF.

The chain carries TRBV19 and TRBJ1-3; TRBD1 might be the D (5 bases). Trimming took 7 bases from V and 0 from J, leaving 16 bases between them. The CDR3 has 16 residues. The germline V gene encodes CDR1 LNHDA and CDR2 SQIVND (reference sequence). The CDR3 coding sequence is TGTGCCAGTACCCTACAGGCCCCGAGCTCTGGAAACACCATATATTTT. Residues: CASTLQAPSSGNTIYF. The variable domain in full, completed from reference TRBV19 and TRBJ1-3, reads DGGITQSPKYLFRKEGQNVTLSCEQNLNHDAMYWYRQDPGQGLRLIYYSQIVNDFQKGDIAEGYSVSREKKESFPLTVTSAQKNPTAFYLCASTLQAPSSGNTIYFGEGSWLTVV.

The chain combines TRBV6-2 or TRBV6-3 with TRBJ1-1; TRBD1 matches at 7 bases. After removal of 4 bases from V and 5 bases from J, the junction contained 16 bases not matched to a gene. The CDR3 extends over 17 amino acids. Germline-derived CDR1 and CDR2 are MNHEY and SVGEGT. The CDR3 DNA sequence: TGTGCCAGCAGTTCACCGACCAGGACAGGCCCTAATACTGAAGCTTTCTTT. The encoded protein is CASSSPTRTGPNTEAFF.

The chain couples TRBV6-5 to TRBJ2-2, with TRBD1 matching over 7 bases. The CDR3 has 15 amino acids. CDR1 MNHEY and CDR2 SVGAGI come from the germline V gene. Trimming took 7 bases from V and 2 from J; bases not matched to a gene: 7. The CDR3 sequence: CASTLDRRNTGELFF. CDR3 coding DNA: TGTGCCAGCACTCTGGACAGGCGCAACACCGGGGAGCTGTTTTTT.

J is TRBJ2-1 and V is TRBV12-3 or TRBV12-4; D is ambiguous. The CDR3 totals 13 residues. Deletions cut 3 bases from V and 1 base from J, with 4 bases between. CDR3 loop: CASSFSSYNEQFF. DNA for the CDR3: TGTGCCAGCAGTTTTTCGTCCTACAATGAGCAGTTCTTC.

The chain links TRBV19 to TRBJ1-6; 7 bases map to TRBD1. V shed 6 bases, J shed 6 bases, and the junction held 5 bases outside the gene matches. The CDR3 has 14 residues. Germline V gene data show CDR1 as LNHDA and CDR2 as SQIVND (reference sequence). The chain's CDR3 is CASREQGTNSPLHF. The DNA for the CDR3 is TGTGCCAGTAGGGAACAGGGGACTAATTCACCCCTCCACTTT.

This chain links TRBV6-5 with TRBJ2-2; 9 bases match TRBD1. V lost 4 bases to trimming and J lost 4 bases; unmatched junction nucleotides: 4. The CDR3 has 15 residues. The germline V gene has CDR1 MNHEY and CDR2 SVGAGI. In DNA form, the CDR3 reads TGTGCCAGCAGTTTCGGACAGGGGAGCACCGGGGAGCTGTTTTTT. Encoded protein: CASSFGQGSTGELFF.

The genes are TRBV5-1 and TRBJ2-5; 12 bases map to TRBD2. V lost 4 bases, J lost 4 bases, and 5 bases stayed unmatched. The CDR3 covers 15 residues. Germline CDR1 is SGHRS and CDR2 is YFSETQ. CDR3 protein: CASSKTSGGGETQYF. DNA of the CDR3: TGCGCCAGCAGCAAGACTAGCGGGGGTGGAGAGACCCAGTACTTC.

This CDR3 is CASSLGTGQETQYF. Here the CDR3 DNA reads TGTGCCAGCAGCCTAGGGACAGGCCAAGAGACCCAGTACTTC. The chain employs TRBV3-1 (or the pseudogene TRBV3-2) and TRBJ2-5; TRBD1 matches 8 bases. This CDR3 has 14 residues. Germline assignment: CDR1 LGHDT and CDR2 YNNKEL (reference sequence). V lost 4 bases and J lost 1; bases outside the gene matches: 2.

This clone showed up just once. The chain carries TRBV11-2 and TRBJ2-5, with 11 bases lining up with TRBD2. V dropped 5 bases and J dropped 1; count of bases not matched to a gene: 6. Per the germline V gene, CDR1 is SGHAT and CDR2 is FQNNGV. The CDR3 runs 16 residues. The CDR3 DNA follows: TGTGCCAGCAGCCCTAATCTAGCGGGGGGCCAAGAGACCCAGTACTTC. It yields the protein CASSPNLAGGQETQYF.

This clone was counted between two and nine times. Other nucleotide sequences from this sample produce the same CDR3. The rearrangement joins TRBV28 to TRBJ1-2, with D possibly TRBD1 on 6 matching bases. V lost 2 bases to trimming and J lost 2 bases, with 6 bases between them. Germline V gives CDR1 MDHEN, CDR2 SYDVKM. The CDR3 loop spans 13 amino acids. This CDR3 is CASSLTGNYGYTF. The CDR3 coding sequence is TGTGCCAGCAGTTTAACAGGGAACTATGGCTACACCTTC.

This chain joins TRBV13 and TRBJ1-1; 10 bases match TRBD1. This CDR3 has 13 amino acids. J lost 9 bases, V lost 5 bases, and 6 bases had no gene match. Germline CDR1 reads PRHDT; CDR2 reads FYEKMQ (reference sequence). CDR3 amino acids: CASSLSTGGKAFF. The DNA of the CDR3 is TGTGCCAGCAGCCTATCGACAGGGGGCAAAGCTTTCTTT.

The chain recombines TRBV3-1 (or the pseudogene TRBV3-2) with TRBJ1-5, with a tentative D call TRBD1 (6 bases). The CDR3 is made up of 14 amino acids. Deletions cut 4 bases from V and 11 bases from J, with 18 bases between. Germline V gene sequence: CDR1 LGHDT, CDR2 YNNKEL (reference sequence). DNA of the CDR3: TGTGCCAGCAGCCCCTCGGAGGTCCCAGGGGCCCAGCATTTT. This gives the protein CASSPSEVPGAQHF.

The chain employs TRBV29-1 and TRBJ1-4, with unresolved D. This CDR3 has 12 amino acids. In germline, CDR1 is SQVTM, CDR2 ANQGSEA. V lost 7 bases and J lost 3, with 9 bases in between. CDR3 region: CSAEGANEKLFF. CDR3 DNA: TGCAGCGCCGAGGGTGCTAATGAAAAACTGTTTTTT.